This TCR beta chain was identified in a study of T cell repertoires in cytomegalovirus infection. On the study more broadly: HLA-B-restricted CMV epitopes that are well studied, plus recently identified HLA-C-restricted ones, were used by the study. CMV infection and matching HLA type were both indicated by public TCR beta signatures. Whole-study results and caveats: HLA-C-restricted TCR beta clonotypes specific for CMV led the ex vivo response.

This clonotype was recorded a few times. Its antigen is not known. The V gene's germline CDR1 is SGDLS and CDR2 YYNGEE. The CDR3 sequence is 15 residues long. V lost 2 bases to trimming and J lost 7 bases, with 17 bases between them. Via MiXCR, TCRdb re-called the reads, giving one row per CDR3 protein. The table includes approximately 270,000 distinct CDR3 sequences, 20% to 25% detected once. This clonotype originated in a human donor in good health (CMV status not recorded). Some clones in this sample may be carry-over from other donors' samples. Sequencing used cultured PBMCs, obtained from culture after CMV antigen stimulation. The chain uses TRBV9 and TRBJ2-3; D is tentatively TRBD1 or TRBD2 (5 bases each). The CDR3 sequence is CASSVGTTGQHTQYF. Here the CDR3 DNA reads TGTGCCAGCAGCGTCGGGACCACAGGCCAACATACGCAGTATTTT.